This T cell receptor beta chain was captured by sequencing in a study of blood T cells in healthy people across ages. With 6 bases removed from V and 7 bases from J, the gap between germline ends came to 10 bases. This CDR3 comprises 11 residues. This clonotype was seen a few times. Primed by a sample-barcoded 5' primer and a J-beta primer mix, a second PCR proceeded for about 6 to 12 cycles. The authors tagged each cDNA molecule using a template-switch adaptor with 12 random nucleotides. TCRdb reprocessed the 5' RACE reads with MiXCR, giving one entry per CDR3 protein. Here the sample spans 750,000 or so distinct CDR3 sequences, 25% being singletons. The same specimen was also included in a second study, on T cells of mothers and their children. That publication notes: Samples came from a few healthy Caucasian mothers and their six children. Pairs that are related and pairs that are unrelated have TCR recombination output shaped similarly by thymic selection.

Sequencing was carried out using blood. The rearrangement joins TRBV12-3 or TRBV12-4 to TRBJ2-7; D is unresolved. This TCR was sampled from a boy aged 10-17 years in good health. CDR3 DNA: TGTGCCAGCAGCTACCGCTTGGAGCAGTACTTC. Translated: CASSYRLEQYF.